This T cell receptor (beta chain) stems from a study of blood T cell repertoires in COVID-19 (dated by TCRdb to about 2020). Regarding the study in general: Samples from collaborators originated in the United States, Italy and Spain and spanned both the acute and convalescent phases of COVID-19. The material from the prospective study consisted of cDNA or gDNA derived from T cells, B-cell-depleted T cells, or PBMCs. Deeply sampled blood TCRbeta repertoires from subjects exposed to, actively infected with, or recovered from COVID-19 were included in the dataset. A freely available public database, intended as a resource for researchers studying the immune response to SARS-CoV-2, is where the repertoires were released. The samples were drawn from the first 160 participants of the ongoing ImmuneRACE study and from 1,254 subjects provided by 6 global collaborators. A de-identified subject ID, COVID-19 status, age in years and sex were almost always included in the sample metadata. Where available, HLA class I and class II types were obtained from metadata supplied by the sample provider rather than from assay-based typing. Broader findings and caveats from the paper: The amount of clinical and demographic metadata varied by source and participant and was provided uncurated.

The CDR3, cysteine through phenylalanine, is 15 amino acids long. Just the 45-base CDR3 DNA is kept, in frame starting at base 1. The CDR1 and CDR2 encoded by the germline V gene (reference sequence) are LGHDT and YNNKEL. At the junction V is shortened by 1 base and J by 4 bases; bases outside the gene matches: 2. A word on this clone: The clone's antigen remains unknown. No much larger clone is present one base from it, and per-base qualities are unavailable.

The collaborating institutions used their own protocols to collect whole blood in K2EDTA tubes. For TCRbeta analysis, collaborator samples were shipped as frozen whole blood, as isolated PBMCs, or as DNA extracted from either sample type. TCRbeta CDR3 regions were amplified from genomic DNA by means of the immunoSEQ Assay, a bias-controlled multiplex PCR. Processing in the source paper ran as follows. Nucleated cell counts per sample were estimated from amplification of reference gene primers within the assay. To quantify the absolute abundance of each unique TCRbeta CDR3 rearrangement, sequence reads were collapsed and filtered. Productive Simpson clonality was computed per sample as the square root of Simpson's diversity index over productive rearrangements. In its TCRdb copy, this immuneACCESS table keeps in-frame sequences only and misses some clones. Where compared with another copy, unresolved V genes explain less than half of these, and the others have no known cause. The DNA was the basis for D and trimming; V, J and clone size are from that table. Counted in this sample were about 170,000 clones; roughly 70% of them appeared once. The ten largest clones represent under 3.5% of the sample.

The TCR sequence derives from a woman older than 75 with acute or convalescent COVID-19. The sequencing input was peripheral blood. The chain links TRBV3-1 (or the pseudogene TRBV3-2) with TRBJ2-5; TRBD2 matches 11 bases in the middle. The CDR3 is CASSQVAGGAETQYF. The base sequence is TGTGCCAGCAGCCAAGTAGCGGGAGGGGCAGAGACCCAGTACTTC.